This T cell receptor (beta chain) was observed in a study of cytomegalovirus exposure and HLA in healthy donors. Study background: The approximately 120 million unique TCR beta sequences, from roughly 170 million T cells, were found by an earlier analysis.

PCR primers comprised 60 Vbeta and 13 Jbeta primers. Repertoires were generated with immunoSEQ multiplex PCR, while TCRdb's copy carries only in-frame clones and drops some. This table has 200,000 or so clones, more than 75% appearing once. With 5 bases clipped from V and 13 bases from J, the junction kept 15 bases outside the gene matches. The CDR3 is 13 amino acids. From germline, CDR1 is SGHNT and CDR2 YYREEE (reference sequence). Findings and limits, study-wide: After further analysis at a later stage, some 15,000 TCR beta sequences were associated with HLA alleles at 0.05 false discovery rate.

This clone occurred once. Its antigen remains unidentified. The TCR was taken from a human donor in good health. This chain joins TRBV5-4 and TRBJ2-7; 7 bases are a match to TRBD1. Sequencing used PBMCs. The DNA for the CDR3 is TGTGCCAGCAGTGTTTGGGCCGACAGGGCGGGCTACTTC. Amino acids: CASSVWADRAGYF.